This T cell receptor beta chain came from a study of shared clonotypes between healthy human individuals. This clone appeared once. Its matching antigen is unknown. In the naive CD8 group, cells lacked CD45RO and were positively selected for CCR7, so terminally differentiated effector memory CD45RA+ cells were left out. Study-wide results and limits: Clonotypes not shared had lower generation probabilities than those common to all four donors. Few donors limited the genetic and exposure-history diversity represented.

This was a deep-level run. Assay used: immunoSEQ multiplex PCR; TCRdb lists only in-frame clones, some missing. The data hold 550,000 to 600,000 clones, with roughly 98% observed a single time. Sequencing was performed on naive CD8+ T cells sorted from blood. This clonotype was sampled from a man younger than 40 in good health.

In DNA, the CDR3 is TGCGCCAGCAGCTTAGCACAGGGGGCGGTCTACAATGAGCAGTTCTTC. Encoded protein: CASSLAQGAVYNEQFF. The chain is built from TRBV5-1 and TRBJ2-1; 9 bases align to TRBD1. In germline, CDR1 is SGHRS, CDR2 YFSETQ. The CDR3 consists of 16 residues. Losses at the gene ends were 2 bases for V and 3 bases for J; bases not matched to a gene: 6.